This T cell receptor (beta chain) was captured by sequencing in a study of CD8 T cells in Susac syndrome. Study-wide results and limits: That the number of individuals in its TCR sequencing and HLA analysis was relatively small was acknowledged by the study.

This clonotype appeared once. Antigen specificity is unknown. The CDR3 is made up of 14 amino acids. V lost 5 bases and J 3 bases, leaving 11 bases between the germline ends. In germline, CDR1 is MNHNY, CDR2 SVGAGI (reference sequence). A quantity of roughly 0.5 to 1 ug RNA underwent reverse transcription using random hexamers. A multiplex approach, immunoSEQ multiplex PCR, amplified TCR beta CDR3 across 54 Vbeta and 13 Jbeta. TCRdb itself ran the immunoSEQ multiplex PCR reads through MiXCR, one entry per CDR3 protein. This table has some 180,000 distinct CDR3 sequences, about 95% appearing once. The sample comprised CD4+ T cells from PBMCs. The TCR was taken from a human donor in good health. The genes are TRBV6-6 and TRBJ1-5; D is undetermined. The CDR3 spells CASSGQQFNQPQHF. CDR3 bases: TGTGCCAGCAGTGGGCAGCAATTCAATCAGCCCCAGCATTTT.